The entry below gives a single TCR beta chain sequence along with its context. The sample belongs to a study of blood T cells in healthy people across ages. Sample-barcoded 5' priming and a J-beta primer mix drove a second PCR of roughly 7 to 11 cycles. One entry per CDR3 protein, called by TCRdb with MiXCR from the 5' RACE reads. The sample carries 1.5 million to 2 million distinct CDR3 sequences, roughly 52% recorded once. Germline V gene data show CDR1 as MNHNY and CDR2 as SVGAGI (reference sequence). The CDR3 spans 13 residues. The ends were cut back, 6 bases at V and 4 bases at J, with 13 bases in the middle.

The TCR originated in a woman aged 40-49 years in good health. The sequenced sample consisted of blood. This chain joins TRBV6-6 and TRBJ2-7; the D is unclear. The CDR3 reads CASRNSSWYEQYF. CDR3 DNA sequence: TGTGCCAGCAGGAATTCCTCGTGGTACGAGCAGTACTTC.